One sample yielded the 7 T cell receptor beta chains listed below, sequenced in a study of blood T cell dynamics during melanoma immunotherapy. Assay used: immunoSEQ multiplex PCR; TCRdb lists only in-frame clones, some missing. The data show some 5,900 clones, approximately 84% seen once. The sample's time point: week 3, after first cycle of checkpoint inhibitor. The specimen was blood, collected from a patient treated with checkpoint blockade. The source is a human donor with melanoma.

This clone counts as medium-sized. The rearrangement joins TRBV27 to TRBJ2-7; unclear D gene. The CDR3 extends over 13 amino acids. Germline V CDR1 and CDR2: MNHEY, SMNVEV (reference sequence). V was trimmed by 4 bases and J by 6 bases, leaving 13 bases between them. The CDR3 reads CASSYGSGLEQYF. In nucleotides, the CDR3 is TGTGCCAGCAGTTACGGGTCAGGCCTCGAGCAGTACTTC.

CDR3 DNA: TGTGCCAGCAGCTTCGGGACAGGACATCCTAACTATGGCTACACCTTC. Protein: CASSFGTGHPNYGYTF. The J gene is TRBJ1-2, the V gene TRBV5-6; TRBD1 matches 8 bases. CDR3 length equals 16 residues. The germline V gene encodes CDR1 SGHDT and CDR2 YYEEEE. The J segment lost 0 bases and the V segment lost 2 bases, leaving 6 bases of the junction unmatched.

CDR3 sequence: CASSLGRDQPQHF. The CDR3 DNA sequence: TGTGCCAGCAGCTTGGGCAGGGATCAGCCCCAGCATTTT. V is TRBV5-4 and J is TRBJ1-5; D is perhaps TRBD1 (5 bases). V shed 0 bases and J shed 5 bases, with 6 bases lying between them. CDR3 length equals 13 residues. The germline gives CDR1 SGHNT, CDR2 YYREEE (reference sequence).

CDR3 bases: TGTGCCAGCAGCAACGGGCCTAGCTCTGGAAACACCATATATTTT. It is translated as CASSNGPSSGNTIYF. The genes are TRBV9 and TRBJ1-3; no definite D call. CDR1 is SGDLS, CDR2 YYNGEE, per germline. V lost 4 bases, J lost 0 bases, and 11 bases lay in between. The CDR3 is 15 amino acids.

The chain employs TRBV6-5 and TRBJ1-4, with D unclear. Germline V gene data show CDR1 as MNHEY and CDR2 as SVGAGI. This CDR3 is built from 15 residues. V gave up 5 bases and J gave up 8 bases, with 18 bases separating them. The CDR3 DNA sequence: TGTGCCAGCAGTGCCTACCTACCTCAAGGGGAAAAACTGTTTTTT. This codes for CASSAYLPQGEKLFF.

CDR3 coding DNA: TGCAGCGTTGAGTGGGCAGGTCGGGCTAACGAGCAGTACTTC. Translating it yields CSVEWAGRANEQYF. The chain links TRBV29-1 to TRBJ2-7; D not resolved. The CDR3 has 14 amino acids. The germline gives CDR1 SQVTM, CDR2 ANQGSEA. Trimming left V 3 bases short and J 5 bases short, with 17 bases between.

This chain connects TRBV28 to TRBJ2-7, with D possibly being TRBD1 (5 bases). V was shortened by 6 bases and J by 4 bases, with 16 bases between the two germline ends. The CDR3 consists of 14 residues. CDR1 and CDR2 from the germline V gene are MDHEN and SYDVKM. This chain's CDR3 is CASRPRTSLYEQYF. The CDR3 DNA is TGTGCCAGCAGGCCCCGGACAAGTCTGTACGAGCAGTACTTC.